These T cell receptor beta chains were read from a single sample in a study of cytomegalovirus exposure and HLA in healthy donors. Assay: immunoSEQ multiplex PCR; the TCRdb copy retains only in-frame clones and omits some. This sample yields roughly 110,000 clones, of which 67% are seen a single time; about 7.7% belongs to the top ten. Sequencing was carried out using PBMCs. These receptor sequences come from a young man in good health and CMV-seropositive. Each CDR3 is given with its conserved first and last residue. Each record gives: J gene, clone size, D gene, V gene, CDR3 protein, CDR3 DNA. The D gene is left open where the match is weak. Part of the rows lack a size; the others show once, few, many or a class for expanded clones.

>TRBJ1-1|-|-|TRBV6-5
CASNQQGGNTEAFF
TGTGCCAGCAATCAACAGGGCGGAAACACTGAAGCTTTCTTT
>TRBJ1-3|once|TRBD1|TRBV28
CASNYRDRGSGNTIYF
TGTGCCAGCAATTACCGGGACAGGGGCTCTGGAAACACCATATATTTT
>TRBJ1-6|once|TRBD1|TRBV5-6
CASSLGTGYGNSPLHF
TGTGCCAGCAGCTTGGGGACAGGATATGGGAATTCACCCCTCCACTTT
>TRBJ2-3|-|TRBD2|TRBV9
CASSVVLADTDTQYF
TGTGCCAGCAGCGTAGTACTAGCGGACACAGATACGCAGTATTTT
>TRBJ2-1|-|-|TRBV5-4
CASSSNRALFNEQFF
TGTGCCAGCAGCTCTAACAGGGCCCTCTTCAATGAGCAGTTCTTC
>TRBJ1-5|many|TRBD1|TRBV19
CARNRDRERSNQPQHF
TGTGCCAGGAACCGGGACAGGGAGAGGAGCAATCAGCCCCAGCATTTT
>TRBJ2-1|-|TRBD1|TRBV6-1
CASSVSGTDNEQFF
TGTGCCAGCAGTGTATCCGGGACAGACAATGAGCAGTTCTTC
>TRBJ2-2|-|-|TRBV19
CASSIMSQGTGELFF
TGTGCCAGTAGTATTATGTCCCAGGGCACCGGGGAGCTGTTTTTT
>TRBJ2-5|-|TRBD2|TRBV2
CASRKSGLAGWAQETQYF
TGTGCCAGCAGAAAATCGGGACTAGCGGGGTGGGCCCAAGAGACCCAGTACTTC
>TRBJ2-1|-|TRBD2|TRBV18
CASSPPTLAGGTKQFF
TGTGCCAGCTCACCACCAACACTAGCGGGGGGGACAAAGCAGTTCTTC
>TRBJ2-3|-|-|TRBV30
CAWSLVADTDTQYF
TGTGCCTGGAGTTTGGTAGCGGATACAGATACGCAGTATTTT
>TRBJ2-1|-|TRBD2|TRBV29-1
CSVRRGGTDEQFF
TGCAGCGTTCGGCGGGGGGGCACTGATGAGCAGTTCTTC
>TRBJ1-1|-|-|TRBV28
CASSLTVNTEAFF
TGTGCCAGCAGTTTAACGGTGAACACTGAAGCTTTCTTT
>TRBJ2-1|-|-|TRBV6-4
CASSDGPGLASYNEQFF
TGTGCCAGCAGTGACGGGCCAGGATTGGCCTCCTACAATGAGCAGTTCTTC
>TRBJ1-2|-|TRBD1|TRBV5-1
CASSQQTGGAYGYTF
TGCGCCAGCAGCCAGCAGACAGGGGGGGCCTATGGCTACACCTTC
>TRBJ1-4|-|-|TRBV18
CASSPSQTGVEKLFF
TGTGCCAGCTCACCGTCTCAGACAGGCGTTGAAAAACTGTTTTTT
>TRBJ2-2|-|TRBD2|TRBV5-6
CASSSLGLAMTGELFF
TGTGCCAGCAGCTCTCTGGGACTAGCGATGACCGGGGAGCTGTTTTTT
>TRBJ1-4|-|TRBD1|TRBV28
CASSSQDRLRLF
TGTGCCAGCAGTTCCCAGGACAGGCTCCGACTTTTT
>TRBJ1-4|-|-|TRBV7-9
CASSLGGLDFEKLFF
TGTGCCAGCAGCTTAGGGGGCCTGGATTTTGAAAAACTGTTTTTT
>TRBJ1-5|-|-|TRBV6-5
CASSYGGRGPNQPQHF
TGTGCCAGCAGTTACGGGGGCAGGGGTCCCAATCAGCCCCAGCATTTT
>TRBJ2-3|-|-|TRBV10-2
CASSELASGTDTQYF
TGCGCCAGCAGTGAGTTAGCTAGCGGCACAGATACGCAGTATTTT
>TRBJ2-5|-|TRBD1|TRBV13
CASSLAPKITQGAPRETQYF
TGTGCCAGCAGCTTAGCCCCCAAAATTACACAGGGGGCGCCCCGAGAGACCCAGTACTTC
>TRBJ1-4|few|TRBD1|TRBV19
CASSPGQGLNEKLFF
TGTGCCAGTAGTCCGGGACAGGGTTTAAATGAAAAACTGTTTTTT
>TRBJ2-5|-|-|TRBV4-2
CASSQESAGLTQETQYF
TGTGCCAGCAGCCAAGAATCTGCGGGACTCACCCAAGAGACCCAGTACTTC
>TRBJ2-7|-|TRBD1|TRBV27
CASGTRDRAYEQYF
TGTGCCAGCGGAACCCGGGACAGAGCCTACGAGCAGTACTTC
>TRBJ2-2|-|-|TRBV7-2
CASSLALLSVGELFF
TGTGCCAGCAGCTTAGCCCTGCTCTCGGTCGGGGAGCTGTTTTTT
>TRBJ2-5|-|TRBD1|TRBV5-1
CASSPRDSQETQYF
TGCGCCAGCAGCCCCCGGGACAGCCAAGAGACCCAGTACTTC
>TRBJ2-5|-|TRBD1|TRBV4-2
CASSPSWDSKETQYF
TGTGCCAGCAGCCCCTCCTGGGACAGCAAAGAGACCCAGTACTTC
>TRBJ1-1|few|-|TRBV25-1
CASSQTFF
TGTGCCAGCAGTCAAACTTTCTTT
>TRBJ1-2|-|-|TRBV6-1
CASSERGPYGYTF
TGTGCCAGCAGTGAAAGGGGTCCATATGGCTACACCTTC
>TRBJ1-6|-|-|TRBV7-9
CASSLEGGTEALLNSPLHF
TGTGCCAGCAGCTTAGAGGGGGGGACCGAGGCCCTACTTAATTCACCCCTCCACTTT
>TRBJ2-7|-|-|TRBV30
CAWNRVGEQYF
TGTGCCTGGAACAGGGTTGGAGAGCAGTACTTC
>TRBJ1-2|-|-|TRBV15
CATSRGETANYGYTF
TGTGCCACCAGCAGAGGTGAGACAGCTAACTATGGCTACACCTTC
>TRBJ1-2|-|-|TRBV7-9
CASSPVVEAGYGYTF
TGTGCCAGCAGCCCCGTCGTGGAGGCAGGCTATGGCTACACCTTC
>TRBJ2-1|-|TRBD2|TRBV2
CASSHGLVGPNEQFF
TGTGCCAGCAGCCACGGACTAGTCGGTCCCAATGAGCAGTTCTTC
>TRBJ2-2|-|TRBD1|TRBV25-1
CASSPRDRESGELFF
TGTGCCAGCAGTCCTCGGGACAGGGAATCCGGGGAGCTGTTTTTT
>TRBJ2-3|-|-|TRBV6-5
CASSSASSTDTQYF
TGTGCCAGCAGTTCCGCGTCTAGCACAGATACGCAGTATTTT
>TRBJ1-2|once|-|TRBV18
CASSPARPANYGYTF
TGTGCCAGCTCACCGGCCAGGCCGGCTAACTATGGCTACACCTTC
>TRBJ1-2|-|TRBD1|TRBV5-6
CASSLDRGIKGYTF
TGTGCCAGCAGCTTGGACAGGGGTATAAAGGGCTACACCTTC
>TRBJ1-3|few|-|TRBV5-4
CASSLGQGNTIYF
TGTGCCAGCAGCCTAGGACAGGGAAACACCATATATTTT
>TRBJ2-3|-|TRBD2|TRBV7-9
CASSSILAGDTDTQYF
TGTGCCAGCAGCTCGATTCTAGCGGGGGACACAGATACGCAGTATTTT
>TRBJ2-4|-|TRBD2|TRBV4-2
CASSQDPLYLAGEKNIQYF
TGTGCCAGCAGCCAAGATCCTCTATATTTAGCGGGGGAAAAAAACATTCAGTACTTC
>TRBJ1-5|-|-|TRBV6-1
CASSVVEQTTQPQHF
TGTGCCAGCAGTGTGGTGGAGCAGACCACACAGCCCCAGCATTTT
>TRBJ2-7|once|TRBD2|TRBV30
CAWTLTSGHYEQYF
TGTGCCTGGACATTGACTAGCGGGCACTACGAGCAGTACTTC
>TRBJ2-3|-|-|TRBV27
CASILQGTDTQYF
TGTGCCAGCATTTTACAGGGCACAGATACGCAGTATTTT
>TRBJ2-5|-|-|TRBV29-1
CSVERGGGETQYF
TGCAGCGTTGAAAGGGGGGGTGGTGAGACCCAGTACTTC
>TRBJ2-1|-|TRBD2|TRBV7-2
CASSLGERGINEQFF
TGTGCCAGCAGCTTAGGGGAGCGGGGGATCAATGAGCAGTTCTTC
>TRBJ2-5|once|-|TRBV19
CASKITGKGETQYF
TGTGCCAGTAAGATAACAGGGAAGGGAGAGACCCAGTACTTC
>TRBJ2-5|few|-|TRBV15
CATSSRPGGTQETQYF
TGTGCCACCAGCTCCCGGCCAGGCGGGACCCAAGAGACCCAGTACTTC
>TRBJ2-5|-|-|TRBV15
CATRTLGLQETQYF
TGTGCCACCAGAACCCTAGGTCTGCAAGAGACCCAGTACTTC
>TRBJ2-1|few|-|TRBV7-9
CASSLDNNEQFF
TGTGCCAGCAGCTTGGACAACAATGAGCAGTTCTTC
>TRBJ2-5|-|TRBD2|TRBV30
CAWSPPSAGGQETQYF
TGTGCCTGGAGCCCCCCCTCGGCGGGGGGTCAAGAGACCCAGTACTTC